The rows below give T cell receptor beta chains drawn from one sample of a study of beta chain features in type 1 diabetes. Using immunoSEQ multiplex PCR, the repertoire was profiled, and TCRdb retains in-frame clones only, with some absent. Found here are nearly 250,000 clones, roughly 14% of them singletons; the top ten hold more than 0.025%. The source material was naive CD4+ T cells from blood. The receptors here all came from a woman aged 40 to 50 in good health. CDR3s include the opening cysteine and the closing phenylalanine or tryptophan. D genes are given only for firm matches. Only part of the rows carry a size: once, few, many, or a class if the clone is expanded.

>few|-|TRBJ1-1|TRBV25-1
TGTGCCAGCAGTGTTCCGGGTATCACTGAAGCTTTCTTT
CASSVPGITEAFF
>-|-|TRBJ1-6|TRBV7-9
TGTGCCAGCAGCCGGATAACGGGTTCACCCCTCCACTTT
CASSRITGSPLHF
>-|-|TRBJ2-7|TRBV19
TGTGCCAGTAGTATGCCGGGGTACGAGCAGTACTTC
CASSMPGYEQYF
>few|-|TRBJ1-2|TRBV7-9
TGTGCCAGCAGCCCCCAAGGGGGTTACTATGGCTACACCTTC
CASSPQGGYYGYTF
>few|-|TRBJ2-7|TRBV7-2
TGTGCCAGCAGCTTAGGGGGCCTAAATCCCTACGAGCAGTACTTC
CASSLGGLNPYEQYF
>few|-|TRBJ2-7|TRBV9
TGTGCCAGCAGCGTTGGACTGGCTACCTACGAGCAGTACTTC
CASSVGLATYEQYF
>few|TRBD2|TRBJ2-1|TRBV2
TGTGCCAGCAGGGCGGGAGGGACCAACTCCTACAATGAGCAGTTCTTC
CASRAGGTNSYNEQFF
>few|-|TRBJ2-1|TRBV11-1
TGTGCCAGCGGATTACAGCGGTTGTCCTACAATGAGCAGTTCTTC
CASGLQRLSYNEQFF
>-|-|TRBJ2-7|TRBV6-6
TGTGCCAGCAGTTACCGGGAGAAGCTATACGAGCAGTACTTC
CASSYREKLYEQYF
>few|TRBD1|TRBJ2-5|TRBV10-3
TGTGCCATCAGTGCCGGGACAGGGGGTTTAGGGCAAGAGACCCAGTACTTC
CAISAGTGGLGQETQYF
>-|-|TRBJ1-2|TRBV5-1
TGCGCCAGCAGCTTGGAGCCTAACTATGGCTACACCTTC
CASSLEPNYGYTF
>-|-|TRBJ1-2|TRBV13
TGTGCCAGCAGCTTGGGAGGTAACTATGGCTACACCTTC
CASSLGGNYGYTF
>-|-|TRBJ2-2|TRBV11-2
TGTGCCAGCAGCTCACGGGGGACCGGGGAGCTGTTTTTT
CASSSRGTGELFF